This TCR beta chain was identified in a study of cytomegalovirus exposure and HLA in healthy donors. The trim removed 8 bases at V and 4 bases at J, leaving 7 bases unmatched. Germline V gene sequence: CDR1 SNHLY, CDR2 FYNNEI. The CDR3 runs 14 residues. The study's findings and limits: The authors excluded some V segments, including TRBV6-2 and TRBV6-3, as indistinguishable.

13 Jbeta primers and 60 Vbeta primers were used for the PCR. Produced via immunoSEQ multiplex PCR; TCRdb's table is partial and in-frame only. The table has roughly 150,000 clones, more than 70% seen once. About this clone itself: Its antigen is undetermined.

The sequencing input was PBMCs. This TCR came from a male donor in good health and CMV-seronegative. The chain combines TRBV2 with TRBJ1-4; 7 bases fit TRBD1. Written as DNA, the CDR3 is TGTGCCAGCGAGGCCCAGGGGGGTAATGAAAAACTGTTTTTT. It translates to CASEAQGGNEKLFF.